The present T cell receptor beta chain was sequenced within a study of PD-L1 blockade in urothelial cancer. Time point: pretreatment peripheral blood. The table came from immunoSEQ multiplex PCR; TCRdb's copy has only in-frame clones and leaves some out. The profile shows some 90,000 clones, roughly 90% of them singletons. The clonotype originates from an elderly woman with urothelial cancer. The sequenced sample was PBMCs, obtained around atezolizumab (anti-PD-L1) treatment.

The CDR3 is CASSSSFPLGGQPQHF. DNA for the CDR3: TGTGCCAGCAGTTCCAGTTTTCCGCTGGGCGGGCAGCCCCAGCATTTT. The rearrangement uses TRBV6-5 and TRBJ1-5; D gene ambiguous. Germline V gives CDR1 MNHEY, CDR2 SVGAGI. This CDR3 has 16 amino acids. V was shortened by 4 bases and J by 7 bases, with 20 bases between the two germline ends.